What follows are 10 T cell receptor beta chains derived from one specimen sequenced in a study of blood T cell repertoires in COVID-19. This table comes from immunoSEQ multiplex PCR, and its TCRdb copy is limited to in-frame clones, with some not included. The sample lists some 180,000 clones, around 83% seen once, with approximately 13% in the top ten. Input material: peripheral blood. These receptors came from a human donor in a cohort sampled during active COVID-19.

The chain combines TRBV5-1 with TRBJ2-7; 9 bases are shared with TRBD1. Germline CDR1 SGHRS, CDR2 YFSETQ. This CDR3 spans 16 amino acids. Trimming took 2 bases from V and 5 from J; bases not matched to a gene: 11. As DNA, the CDR3 is TGCGCCAGCAGCTTTGATGGGGACAGGGTTCGGGACGAGCAGTACTTC. As protein: CASSFDGDRVRDEQYF.

The CDR3 nucleotides are TGCGCCAGCAGCTTGGGTCCTGTAGAGACCCAGTACTTC. Translating gives CASSLGPVETQYF. The chain links TRBV5-1 to TRBJ2-5, with D uncertain. V gave up 0 bases and J gave up 4 bases, with 7 bases separating them. The germline V gene encodes CDR1 SGHRS and CDR2 YFSETQ. This CDR3 has 13 amino acids.

This clone has at least ten counts. J is TRBJ2-1 and V is TRBV11-2, with TRBD2 identical over 10 bases. Germline V gives CDR1 SGHAT, CDR2 FQNNGV. This CDR3 is 15 amino acids long. The trim removed 2 bases at V and 7 bases at J, leaving 5 bases unmatched. The DNA of the CDR3 is TGTGCCAGCAGCTTAACTAGCGGGGACACGAATGAGCAGTTCTTC. Encoded protein: CASSLTSGDTNEQFF.

V usage is TRBV19 and J usage is TRBJ2-2; no clear D. Germline assignment: CDR1 LNHDA and CDR2 SQIVND (reference sequence). V lost 8 bases and J lost 4, with 11 bases in between. The CDR3 is 13 residues long. The DNA of the CDR3 is TGTGCCAGTGGAACAGAAGGCACCGGGGAGCTGTTTTTT. This translates into CASGTEGTGELFF.

This chain links TRBV9 with TRBJ2-7; 8 positions match TRBD2. This CDR3 spans 15 amino acids. The V segment lost 4 bases and the J segment 3 bases; nucleotides outside the gene matches: 9. The germline V gene has CDR1 SGDLS and CDR2 YYNGEE. DNA for the CDR3: TGTGCCAGCAGCCCCATAGCGGGAACCGGCTACGAGCAGTACTTC. Amino acid sequence: CASSPIAGTGYEQYF.

V gene TRBV18 combines with J gene TRBJ2-7; tentatively, D is TRBD1 (5 bases). Germline-derived CDR1 and CDR2 are KGHSH and LQKENI. The V end was cut by 2 bases, the J end by 4 bases, with 15 bases between. The CDR3 loop spans 15 amino acids. The CDR3 loop reads CASSPTGLGSYEQYF. For the CDR3, the DNA is TGTGCCAGCTCACCAACAGGTTTGGGGTCTTACGAGCAGTACTTC.

This clone was observed a single time. V gene TRBV28 combines with J gene TRBJ2-4; 7 bases line up with TRBD2. The CDR3 covers 15 residues. From germline, CDR1 is MDHEN and CDR2 SYDVKM. Germline trimming cut 10 bases from V and 4 bases from J; bases unmatched to any gene: 13. The CDR3 region has the DNA TGTGCCACAGACGACCCGGGGGGAAATAAAAACATTCAGTACTTC. Amino acids: CATDDPGGNKNIQYF.

The V and J genes are TRBV11-2 and TRBJ1-1; 8 nucleotides match TRBD1. The V segment lost 1 base and the J segment 7 bases; nucleotides outside the gene matches: 5. This CDR3 region has 14 residues. Germline V lookup: CDR1 SGHAT, CDR2 FQNNGV. The CDR3, as DNA: TGTGCCAGCAGCTTAGTGATGGACAGGGTTGAAGCTTTCTTT. This sequence encodes CASSLVMDRVEAFF.

The V and J genes are TRBV24-1 and TRBJ1-1; no definite D call. Trimming removed 5 bases at V and 3 bases at J, with 9 bases between. Per the germline V gene, CDR1 is KGHDR and CDR2 is SFDVKD. The CDR3 runs to 13 residues. CDR3 residues: CATSGATDTEAFF. The CDR3 DNA reads TGTGCCACCAGTGGAGCGACGGACACTGAAGCTTTCTTT.

The J gene is TRBJ2-1, the V gene TRBV19, with D unclear. This CDR3 is built from 11 residues. The V and J ends lost 5 bases and 7 bases respectively, with 6 bases between them. From germline, CDR1 is LNHDA and CDR2 SQIVND (reference sequence). The DNA for the CDR3 is TGTGCCAGTAGTGCCGCGAATGAGCAGTTCTTC. Its translation is CASSAANEQFF.